A selection of T cell receptor beta chains follows, all from one sample in a study of blood T cell repertoires in COVID-19. Libraries were prepared by immunoSEQ multiplex PCR; TCRdb keeps only in-frame clonotypes and omits some of them. Among about 270,000 clones listed, around 83% were seen once. The source material was peripheral blood. The receptors derive from a man older than 75 with acute or convalescent COVID-19. Each CDR3 is given with its conserved first and last residue. Fields, in order: D gene, J gene, clone size, CDR3 length, V gene, CDR3 DNA, CDR3 protein. The D gene is left open where the match is weak. Not every row has a clone size; where given, it reads once, few, many or a size class.

>.|TRBJ1-2|.|13|TRBV28
TGTGCCAGCAAGGAAGGGGCAGAAGGTGGCTACACCTTC
CASKEGAEGGYTF
>TRBD2|TRBJ2-2|.|16|TRBV4-2
TGTGCCAGCAGCCCCTCGACTAGCGGGAGGGCCGGGGAGCTGTTTTTT
CASSPSTSGRAGELFF
>.|TRBJ1-2|.|16|TRBV3-1/TRBV3-2
TGTGCCAGCAGTTCATCAGGGGTCGGAAGTAACTATGGCTACACCTTC
CASSSSGVGSNYGYTF
>.|TRBJ2-1|.|14|TRBV7-3
TGTGCCAGCAGCTTAACGGGGACTCACAATGAGCAGTTCTTC
CASSLTGTHNEQFF
>.|TRBJ1-5|.|13|TRBV30
TGTGCCTGGAGTGTCGAAGGGGTTCAGCCCCAGCATTTT
CAWSVEGVQPQHF
>TRBD1|TRBJ2-7|.|15|TRBV11-2
TGTGCCAGCAGCACACAGGGGATTATTGTCTACGAGCAGTACTTC
CASSTQGIIVYEQYF
>TRBD1|TRBJ1-1|.|16|TRBV7-9
TGTGCCAGCAGCTTTGTGGAGGACAGGGGTTTGACTGAAGCTTTCTTT
CASSFVEDRGLTEAFF
>.|TRBJ1-1|.|15|TRBV6-1
TGTGCCAGCAGTGAACTATATGTCCCGAACACTGAAGCTTTCTTT
CASSELYVPNTEAFF
>.|TRBJ1-6|few|15|TRBV15
TGTGCCACCAGCAGAGATAAGGGGTATAATTCACCCCTCCACTTT
CATSRDKGYNSPLHF
>.|TRBJ2-3|.|16|TRBV1
TGCACCAGCAGCCGCCTACTTGCAAGCCTCACAGATACGCAGTATTTT
CTSSRLLASLTDTQYF
>.|TRBJ2-7|.|12|TRBV5-5
TGTGCCAGCAGCTTCGTTCAGGGCGAGCAGTACTTC
CASSFVQGEQYF
>.|TRBJ2-7|once|13|TRBV28
TGTGCCAGCAGGATGGCAGGATCCTACGAGCAGTACTTC
CASRMAGSYEQYF
>.|TRBJ2-3|.|14|TRBV18
TGTGCCAGCTCACCGGAGAGTAGCACAGATACGCAGTATTTT
CASSPESSTDTQYF
>TRBD2|TRBJ2-7|.|16|TRBV5-4
TGTGCCAGCAGCGGAGAGGCGGGGCAGGTAGCGGGCGAGCAGTACTTC
CASSGEAGQVAGEQYF
>TRBD2|TRBJ2-5|.|19|TRBV7-9
TGTGCCAGCAGCTTAGCCCCAAGAATGGGTCGGGAGGGCCAAGAGACCCAGTACTTC
CASSLAPRMGREGQETQYF
>.|TRBJ2-7|.|13|TRBV1
TGCACCAGCAGCCAAGAGGTCTACTACGAGCAGTACTTC
CTSSQEVYYEQYF
>TRBD1|TRBJ2-2|once|15|TRBV5-4
TGTGCCAGCACACTTCTCCAGGGGGCGACCGGGGAGCTGTTTTTT
CASTLLQGATGELFF
>.|TRBJ1-4|.|15|TRBV11-2
TGTGCCAGCAGCCCACAGGGAGTAGTTTTAGAAAAACTGTTTTTT
CASSPQGVVLEKLFF
>TRBD1|TRBJ2-7|.|12|TRBV5-1
TGCGCCAGCAGCAGGGACAGGGACGAGCAGTACTTC
CASSRDRDEQYF
>TRBD1|TRBJ1-1|.|17|TRBV19
TGTGCCAGTAGCATACTAACCGGACAGGGTATGAACACTGAAGCTTTCTTT
CASSILTGQGMNTEAFF
>.|TRBJ1-6|.|15|TRBV28
TGTGCCAGCAGTTTAGAGGGTATGGGGAATTCACCCCTCCACTTT
CASSLEGMGNSPLHF
>.|TRBJ2-7|.|14|TRBV7-9
TGTGCCAGCAGCTTAGCAGCCCTCGACTACGAGCAGTACTTC
CASSLAALDYEQYF
>.|TRBJ1-1|.|15|TRBV27
TGTGCCAGCAGTTTATGGTCAGGGAGGGGCACTGAAGCTTTCTTT
CASSLWSGRGTEAFF
>TRBD1|TRBJ1-2|.|13|TRBV28
TGTGCCAGCAGTGGGGGACAGCAATATGGCTACACCTTC
CASSGGQQYGYTF
>.|TRBJ1-1|.|15|TRBV28
TGTGCCAGCAGTTTAGGGGGGGCGCTAAACACTGAAGCTTTCTTT
CASSLGGALNTEAFF
>.|TRBJ1-1|.|15|TRBV3-1/TRBV3-2
TGTGCCAGCAGCCAAGTCCGACAGATGAACACTGAAGCTTTCTTT
CASSQVRQMNTEAFF
>.|TRBJ1-2|.|14|TRBV7-8
TGTGCCAGCAGCTTAGACAGGGATGGGTATGGCTACACCTTC
CASSLDRDGYGYTF
>.|TRBJ2-2|.|15|TRBV5-4
TGTGCCAGCAGCGCCTACAGGGGAGGCACCGGGGAGCTGTTTTTT
CASSAYRGGTGELFF
>.|TRBJ1-3|.|15|TRBV6-1
TGTGCCAGCAGTGAAATGGGGGCTGCTGGAAACACCATATATTTT
CASSEMGAAGNTIYF
>.|TRBJ2-7|.|15|TRBV6-1
TGTGCCAGCAGTGAAGCAGCCGGGGGAAGTACCGAGCAGTACTTC
CASSEAAGGSTEQYF
>.|TRBJ1-2|.|15|TRBV21-1
TGTGCCAGCCCATATCGACAGGCTGCCCACTATGGCTACACCTTC
CASPYRQAAHYGYTF
>.|TRBJ1-2|.|13|TRBV28
TGTGCCAGCACCCTGGACAATAACTATGGCTACACCTTC
CASTLDNNYGYTF
>TRBD1|TRBJ1-3|.|14|TRBV27
TGTGCCAGCAGGGGACAGACTGCTGGAAACACCATATATTTT
CASRGQTAGNTIYF
>.|TRBJ2-2|.|16|TRBV7-3
TGTGCCAGCAGCTTAGGTTCTCTAGCGATACCCGGGGAGCTGTTTTTT
CASSLGSLAIPGELFF
>TRBD2|TRBJ2-7|once|15|TRBV14
TGTGCCAGCAGCCAATGGGGACTAGGAAGGGACGAGCAGTACTTC
CASSQWGLGRDEQYF